A single T cell receptor beta chain is shown here with its context. The antigen is not known. This specimen belongs to a study of T cell clones after liver transplantation. Study background: Pre-transplant mixed lymphocyte reactions yielded third-party-reactive TCRbeta sequences as comparators for graft-donor-reactive sequences. The study, taken as a whole, reports: Migration into the graft, not deletion, may explain lost graft donor-reactive T cells. These preliminary findings come from unstandardized post-transplant sampling times.

This CDR3 contains 15 residues. Germline assignment: CDR1 SGHAT and CDR2 FQDESV (reference sequence). The V end lost 0 bases, the J end lost 2 bases, and 8 bases lay between the germline ends. Libraries were prepared by immunoSEQ multiplex PCR; TCRdb keeps only in-frame clonotypes and omits some of them. Among around 78,000 clones listed, roughly 85% were seen once. This sequence joins TRBV11-1 and TRBJ1-3; no reliable D call. The material sequenced was CD4+ T cells from blood, taken at the 22-month timepoint. The sequence was obtained from a human patient who received a liver transplant. Some T cells may originate from the graft donor. CDR3 sequence reads: CASSLAAVAGNTIYF. CDR3 in DNA: TGTGCCAGCAGCTTAGCGGCGGTCGCTGGAAACACCATATATTTT.